The 8 T cell receptor beta chains listed next were all sequenced from one sample in a study of T cells in Graves' hyperthyroidism and ophthalmopathy. Template material for amplifying TCR beta CDR3 regions consisted of RNA transcripts. When the TCR CDR3 underwent first-round RT-PCR, the HTBI primer set was used. MiXCR, run by TCRdb on the multiplex PCR reads, gives a single entry per CDR3 protein. The table has 700,000 to 850,000 distinct CDR3 sequences, under 45% seen once. Sequenced sample: blood. Source of these receptors: a woman aged 40-49 years with Graves' hyperthyroidism.

This clonotype was recorded at least ten times. The chain combines TRBV10-2 with TRBJ1-5, with 9 bases identical to TRBD1. The junction had 10 bases not matched to a gene; V was cut back by 5 bases and J by 5 bases. The V gene's germline CDR1 is WSHSY and CDR2 SAAADI. This CDR3 is 16 amino acids long. CDR3 sequence: CASSPGRDRVDQPQHF. The CDR3 coding sequence is TGCGCCAGCAGTCCAGGCCGGGACAGGGTTGATCAGCCCCAGCATTTT.

In regard to this clonotype: Given a much more abundant clone one base away, this may be a read error. DNA for the CDR3: TGTGCCAGCAGCTCCAGACACCTGCCGAGGACAGTCAAGCAGTACTTC. It translates to CASSSRHLPRTVKQYF. V is TRBV7-8 and J is TRBJ2-7, with a weak D call TRBD1 (6 bases). Germline values: CDR1 SGHVS, CDR2 FQNEAQ. V was clipped by 4 bases and J by 8 bases, with 24 bases between them. The CDR3 sequence is 16 residues long.

The chain links TRBV9 to TRBJ1-5; 7 positions agree with TRBD1. Germline trimming cut 5 bases from V and 3 bases from J; bases unmatched to any gene: 5. This CDR3 contains 14 residues. The germline CDR1 and CDR2 sequences are SGDLS and YYNGEE. The CDR3 DNA follows: TGTGCCAGCAGGGATACAGGGGACAATCAGCCCCAGCATTTT. Translating gives CASRDTGDNQPQHF.

Many counts were recorded for this clonotype. The chain recombines TRBV5-1 with TRBJ1-6, with 8 bases aligning to TRBD1. The length of the CDR3 is 14 residues. The trim removed 1 base at V and 9 bases at J, leaving 3 bases unmatched. Germline CDR1 reads SGHRS; CDR2 reads YFSETQ. As DNA, the CDR3 is TGCGCCAGCAGCTTGACAGGGGGAAGTTCACCCCTCCACTTT. Encoded protein: CASSLTGGSSPLHF.

The V and J genes are TRBV5-1 and TRBJ2-5; TRBD2 aligns across 13 bases. This CDR3 has 16 residues. J was trimmed by 4 bases and V by 4 bases; bases with no gene match: 7. Germline loops: CDR1 SGHRS, CDR2 YFSETQ. In nucleotides, the CDR3 is TGCGCCAGCAGCCGGCCGGGACTAGCGGGAACAGAGACCCAGTACTTC. This sequence encodes CASSRPGLAGTETQYF.

The chain uses TRBV10-3 and TRBJ2-5; no definite D call. The CDR3 totals 14 residues. Trimming left V 9 bases short and J 0 bases short, with 14 bases between. Germline CDR1 is ENHRY and CDR2 is SYGVKD. The CDR3 protein is CAIPGLGYQETQYF. In DNA form, the CDR3 reads TGTGCCATTCCCGGGTTGGGTTACCAAGAGACCCAGTACTTC.

The chain carries TRBV6-5 and TRBJ1-4; TRBD1 aligns across 7 bases. Germline V lookup: CDR1 MNHEY, CDR2 SVGAGI. Unmatched junction bases numbered 8, after V lost 6 bases and J lost 4 bases. The CDR3 has 15 residues. In DNA, the CDR3 is TGTGCCAGCAGCCCCGGGACAGCGGGTAATGAAAAACTGTTTTTT. It is translated as CASSPGTAGNEKLFF.

This clonotype came up a few times. The V gene is TRBV6-5, the J gene TRBJ2-7, with 9 bases identical to TRBD1. Germline CDR1 and CDR2: MNHEY and SVGAGI. With 0 bases clipped from V and 4 bases from J, the junction kept 7 bases outside the gene matches. CDR3 length: 16 residues. The CDR3 loop is CASSYSGTGSQYEQYF. DNA for the CDR3: TGTGCCAGCAGTTACTCAGGGACAGGGTCCCAGTACGAGCAGTACTTC.